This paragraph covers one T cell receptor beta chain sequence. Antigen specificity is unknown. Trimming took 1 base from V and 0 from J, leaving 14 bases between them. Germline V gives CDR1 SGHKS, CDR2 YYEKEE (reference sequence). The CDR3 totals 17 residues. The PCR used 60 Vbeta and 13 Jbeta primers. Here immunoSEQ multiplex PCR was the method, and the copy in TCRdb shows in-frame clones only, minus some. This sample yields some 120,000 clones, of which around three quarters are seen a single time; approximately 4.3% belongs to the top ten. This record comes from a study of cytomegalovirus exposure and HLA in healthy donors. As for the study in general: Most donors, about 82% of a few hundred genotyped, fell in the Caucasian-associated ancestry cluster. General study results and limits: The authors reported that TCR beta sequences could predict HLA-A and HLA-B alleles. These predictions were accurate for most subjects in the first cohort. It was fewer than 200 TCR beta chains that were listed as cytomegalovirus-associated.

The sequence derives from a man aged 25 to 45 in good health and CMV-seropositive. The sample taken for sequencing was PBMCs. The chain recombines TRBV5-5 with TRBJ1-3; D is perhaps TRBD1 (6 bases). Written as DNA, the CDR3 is TGTGCCAGCAGCTTGTGGGGGCGGTCGGGCTCTGGAAACACCATATATTTT. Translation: CASSLWGRSGSGNTIYF.